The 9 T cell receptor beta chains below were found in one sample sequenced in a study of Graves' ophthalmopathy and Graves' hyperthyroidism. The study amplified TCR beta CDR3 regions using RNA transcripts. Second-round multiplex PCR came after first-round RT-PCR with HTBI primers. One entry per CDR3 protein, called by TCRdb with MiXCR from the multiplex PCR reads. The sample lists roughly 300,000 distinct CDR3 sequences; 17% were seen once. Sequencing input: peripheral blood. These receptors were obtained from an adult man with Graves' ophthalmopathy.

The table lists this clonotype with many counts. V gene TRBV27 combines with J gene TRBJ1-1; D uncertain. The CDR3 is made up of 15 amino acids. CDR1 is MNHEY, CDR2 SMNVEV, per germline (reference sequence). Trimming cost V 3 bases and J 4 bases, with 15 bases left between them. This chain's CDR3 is CASSFKPHGGTEAFF. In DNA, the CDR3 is TGTGCCAGCAGTTTCAAACCCCATGGCGGCACTGAAGCTTTCTTT.

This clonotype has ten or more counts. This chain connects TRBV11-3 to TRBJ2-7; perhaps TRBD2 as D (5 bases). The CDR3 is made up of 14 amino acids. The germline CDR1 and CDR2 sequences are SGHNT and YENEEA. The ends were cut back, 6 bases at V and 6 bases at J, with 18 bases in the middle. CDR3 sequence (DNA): TGTGCCAGCAGTCCGGACCAGAGAGGGCCCGAGCAGTACTTC. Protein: CASSPDQRGPEQYF.

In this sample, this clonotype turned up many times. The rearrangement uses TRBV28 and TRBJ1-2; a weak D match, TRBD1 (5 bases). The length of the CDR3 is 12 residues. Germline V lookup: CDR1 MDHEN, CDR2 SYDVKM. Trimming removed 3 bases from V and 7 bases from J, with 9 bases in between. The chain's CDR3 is CASSFEGFGYTF. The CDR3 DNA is TGTGCCAGCAGTTTTGAGGGGTTTGGCTACACCTTC.

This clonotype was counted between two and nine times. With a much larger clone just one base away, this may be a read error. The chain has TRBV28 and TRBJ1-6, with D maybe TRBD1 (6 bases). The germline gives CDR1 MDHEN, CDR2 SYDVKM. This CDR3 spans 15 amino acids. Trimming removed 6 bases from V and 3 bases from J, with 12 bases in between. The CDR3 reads CASRGIGGYNSPLHF. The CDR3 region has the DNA TGTGCCAGCAGAGGGATAGGGGGCTATAATTCACCCCTCCACTTT. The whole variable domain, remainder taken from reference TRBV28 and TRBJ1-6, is DVKVTQSSRYLVKRTGEKVFLECVQDMDHENMFWYRQDPGLGLRLIYFSYDVKMKEKGDIPEGYSVSREKKERFSLILESASTNQTSMYLCASRGIGGYNSPLHFGNGTRLTVT.

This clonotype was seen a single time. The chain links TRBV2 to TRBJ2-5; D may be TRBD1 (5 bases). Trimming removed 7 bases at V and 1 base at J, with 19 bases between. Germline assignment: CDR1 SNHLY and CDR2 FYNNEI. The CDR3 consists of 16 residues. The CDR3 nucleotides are TGTGCCAGCACCCCTCGAGTGGGGCTGGGCCAAGAGACCCAGTACTTC. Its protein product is CASTPRVGLGQETQYF.

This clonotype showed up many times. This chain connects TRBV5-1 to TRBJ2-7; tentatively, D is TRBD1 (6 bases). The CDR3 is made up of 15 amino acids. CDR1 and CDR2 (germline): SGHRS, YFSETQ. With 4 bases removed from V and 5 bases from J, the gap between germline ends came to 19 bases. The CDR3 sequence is CASSTGTGLGNEQYF. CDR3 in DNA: TGCGCCAGCAGCACCGGAACAGGGTTGGGTAACGAGCAGTACTTC.

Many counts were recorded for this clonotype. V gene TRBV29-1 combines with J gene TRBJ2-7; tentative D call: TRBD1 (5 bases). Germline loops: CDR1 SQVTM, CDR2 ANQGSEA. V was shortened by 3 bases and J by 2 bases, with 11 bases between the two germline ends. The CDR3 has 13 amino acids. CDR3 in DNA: TGCAGCGTTGAGATCAGGGCTACCTACGAGCAGTACTTC. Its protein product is CSVEIRATYEQYF.

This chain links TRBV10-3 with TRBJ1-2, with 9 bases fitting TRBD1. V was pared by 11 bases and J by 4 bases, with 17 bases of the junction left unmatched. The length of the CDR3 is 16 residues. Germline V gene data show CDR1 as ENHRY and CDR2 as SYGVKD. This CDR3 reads CAGAGPATGGAYGYTF. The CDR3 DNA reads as TGTGCCGGGGCGGGTCCGGCGACAGGGGGTGCCTATGGCTACACCTTC.

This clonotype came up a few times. Here the CDR3 DNA reads TGTGCCAGCAGTGGACCGGTATCCCTCTACGAGCAGTTCTTC. This gives the protein CASSGPVSLYEQFF. This chain connects TRBV2 to TRBJ2-7; D gene ambiguous. The J call may be incorrect, as the DNA end agrees better with TRBJ2-1. The CDR3 totals 14 residues. Germline CDR1 SNHLY, CDR2 FYNNEI.